This TCR beta chain was sequenced for a study of CXCR3-negative and CXCR3-positive naive CD8 T cells. With UMI labels, 5' RACE was used to prepare the TRB cDNA libraries. TCRdb re-called the 5' RACE reads and shows each CDR3 protein once, DNA omitted. Across about 130,000 distinct CDR3 sequences, the top ten clones capture 0.45% to 0.6% of the sample. Germline V gene data show CDR1 as LNHNV and CDR2 as YYDKDF (reference sequence). The CDR3 length is 15 residues. Sequenced: naive CXCR3- CD8+ T cells from blood. The subset was: CD45RO-CCR7+CD27+CD95- naive CD8+ T cells lacking CXCR3 (TNR3-). The chain uses TRBV15 and TRBJ1-4. The clonotype was recovered from a human donor in good health. Some clones in this sample may be carry-over from other donors' samples. CDR3: CATSRVIGENEKLFF.